Below, 7 T cell receptor beta chains from the same sample are listed, as sequenced in a study of cytomegalovirus exposure and HLA in healthy donors. It was with 60 Vbeta and 13 Jbeta primers that the PCR ran. Clones were read by immunoSEQ multiplex PCR, and TCRdb kept only the in-frame ones, dropping some. The profile shows under 200,000 clones, around four fifths of them singletons. The sample taken for sequencing was PBMCs. These receptors were collected from a female donor in good health and CMV-seronegative.

In this sample, this clone turned up a few times. Written as DNA, the CDR3 is TGTGCCTGGAGTGGACGCGGGACCCCCTCCCATGAGCAGTTCTTC. It codes for CAWSGRGTPSHEQFF. The genes are TRBV30 and TRBJ2-1; D is possibly TRBD2 (6 bases). Germline V CDR1 and CDR2: GTSNPN, SVGIG (reference sequence). There are 15 residues in the CDR3. Between the trimmed V and J ends, which lost 1 base and 8 bases, there was a span of 18 bases.

The chain joins TRBV5-1 to TRBJ1-1, with TRBD1 matching over 8 bases. Germline trimming cut 0 bases from V and 0 bases from J; bases unmatched to any gene: 4. Germline V lookup: CDR1 SGHRS, CDR2 YFSETQ. CDR3 length equals 16 residues. CDR3 DNA sequence: TGCGCCAGCAGCTTGGGGCCGGGACAGGTGAACACTGAAGCTTTCTTT. Translation: CASSLGPGQVNTEAFF.

The genes are TRBV6-6 and TRBJ2-7, with D perhaps TRBD2 (7 bases). V gave up 4 bases and J gave up 0 bases, with 16 bases separating them. The CDR3 has 16 residues. Germline V gene lookup returns CDR1 MNHNY and CDR2 SVGAGI (reference sequence). For the CDR3, the DNA is TGTGCCAGCAGTTTCCCTGACAGGACTAGCTCCTACGAGCAGTACTTC. Its protein is CASSFPDRTSSYEQYF.

The V call is TRBV6-6, the J call TRBJ1-5; D gene uncertain. Germline V gene sequence: CDR1 MNHNY, CDR2 SVGAGI (reference sequence). The CDR3 sequence is 14 residues long. V lost 7 bases, J lost 4 bases, and 14 bases lay in between. CDR3 in amino acids: CASNWAEENQPQHF. CDR3 nucleotides: TGTGCCAGCAATTGGGCAGAAGAGAATCAGCCCCAGCATTTT.

The chain employs TRBV7-9 and TRBJ1-1; no clear D. Germline-derived CDR1 and CDR2 are SEHNR and FQNEAQ (reference sequence). The CDR3 has 15 residues. The V and J ends lost 5 bases and 0 bases respectively, with 13 bases between them. The DNA of the CDR3 is TGTGCCAGCAGCCTGGTGGCCCCCATGAACACTGAAGCTTTCTTT. This translates into CASSLVAPMNTEAFF. The full variable domain, in which reference TRBV7-9 and TRBJ1-1 provide the parts outside the CDR3, is DTGVSQNPRHKITKRGQNVTFRCDPISEHNRLYWYRQTLGQGPEFLTYFQNEAQLEKSRLLSDRFSAERPKGSFSTLEIQRTEQGDSAMYLCASSLVAPMNTEAFFGQGTRLTVV.

V is TRBV4-2 and J is TRBJ2-7; 7 bases line up with TRBD2. The V segment lost 4 bases and the J segment 2 bases; nucleotides outside the gene matches: 5. The length of the CDR3 is 14 residues. Germline lookup yields CDR1 LGHNA and CDR2 YNFKEQ. The CDR3 DNA reads TGTGCCAGCAGCCTAGAGGGAGGGACCTACGAGCAGTACTTC. It translates to CASSLEGGTYEQYF.

The J gene is TRBJ2-7, the V gene TRBV7-2; 8 nucleotides align to TRBD2. The germline CDR1 and CDR2 sequences are SGHTA and FQGNSA. The V gene end was trimmed by 0 bases and the J gene end by 0 bases; junction bases not matched to a gene: 4. The CDR3 has 16 residues. CDR3 loop: CASSLAGRGASYEQYF. The CDR3 DNA reads TGTGCCAGCAGCTTAGCGGGGCGGGGGGCCTCCTACGAGCAGTACTTC.